These 28 T cell receptor beta chains were all obtained from the same sample, sequenced in a study of T-cell memory formation after mild COVID-19. One entry per CDR3 protein results from TCRdb running MiXCR on the 5' RACE reads. The table lists approximately 340,000 distinct CDR3 sequences, 10% to 15% of them singletons, with about a fifth in the top ten. Specimen: PBMCs or a T cell subset sorted from them (not recorded which). The receptors were gathered from a man aged 18 to 30 who had mild COVID-19 (a few samples of this study predate the infection). Cell type and time point are not known.

This clonotype was seen a few times. The chain uses TRBV12-3 or TRBV12-4 and TRBJ1-1; D may be TRBD1 (6 bases). With 8 bases removed from V and 1 base from J, the gap between germline ends came to 23 bases. This CDR3 contains 17 residues. The CDR3 region is CASSRGGRGLGNTEAFF. The CDR3 DNA is TGTGCCAGCTCACGAGGAGGCAGGGGATTGGGGAACACTGAAGCTTTCTTT.

This clonotype appeared a few times. This rearrangement joins TRBV7-2 to TRBJ1-3, with D unresolved. V was trimmed by 2 bases and J by 1 base, leaving 15 bases between them. The CDR3 has 17 amino acids. CDR1 is SGHTA and CDR2 is FQGNSA in the germline V gene. CDR3 nucleotides: TGTGCCAGCAGCTTATCTTATTTTAGGTTATCTGGAAACACCATATATTTT. This encodes CASSLSYFRLSGNTIYF.

This clonotype was seen a few times. The chain carries TRBV6-5 and TRBJ2-3; D is perhaps TRBD1 (6 bases). The CDR3 runs 13 residues. The V and J ends lost 5 bases and 9 bases respectively, with 15 bases between them. Germline V gene sequence: CDR1 MNHEY, CDR2 SVGAGI. The DNA of the CDR3 is TGTGCCAGCAGTGTCCCAGGGGAAAAGACGCAGTATTTT. This sequence encodes CASSVPGEKTQYF.

V gene TRBV7-2 combines with J gene TRBJ2-3; 9 nucleotides match TRBD2. V trimming: 5 bases; J trimming: 3 bases; junction bases outside the gene matches: 9. CDR1 and CDR2 (germline): SGHTA, FQGNSA. The CDR3 covers 16 residues. The CDR3 nucleotides read TGTGCCAGCAGCCCACCGGGACTAGCTTCTACAGATACGCAGTATTTT. Translation gives CASSPPGLASTDTQYF.

The gene calls are TRBV28 and TRBJ2-5, with 10 positions matching TRBD1. The CDR3 extends over 16 amino acids. Germline V CDR1 and CDR2: MDHEN, SYDVKM. J was trimmed by 5 bases and V by 2 bases; bases with no gene match: 8. The CDR3 sequence: CASSLPGQGTRETQYF. For the CDR3, the DNA is TGTGCCAGCAGTTTACCGGGACAGGGGACCCGTGAGACCCAGTACTTC.

The chain recombines TRBV5-1 with TRBJ2-3; D is perhaps TRBD1 (6 bases). Looked up from germline, CDR1 is SGHRS and CDR2 is YFSETQ. CDR3 length equals 15 residues. The V end was cut by 2 bases, the J end by 5 bases, with 15 bases between. As DNA, the CDR3 is TGCGCCAGCAGCTTCGGGCAGGGGTTAGGAGATACGCAGTATTTT. Its translation: CASSFGQGLGDTQYF. The full variable domain, rest sourced from reference TRBV5-1 and TRBJ2-3, is KAGVTQTPRYLIKTRGQQVTLSCSPISGHRSVSWYQQTPGQGLQFLFEYFSETQRNKGNFPGRFSGRQFSNSRSEMNVSTLELGDSALYLCASSFGQGLGDTQYFGPGTRLTVL.

This clonotype was detected only a few times. This chain connects TRBV11-2 to TRBJ2-6, with D unclear. The CDR3 runs to 13 residues. The V and J ends lost 3 bases and 4 bases respectively, with 4 bases between them. Looked up from germline, CDR1 is SGHAT and CDR2 is FQNNGV. This CDR3 is CASSFPGANVLTF. The CDR3 DNA reads TGTGCCAGCAGCTTCCCGGGGGCCAACGTCCTGACTTTC.

This clonotype was detected ten times or more. The chain recombines TRBV6-5 with TRBJ2-5, with 10 positions matching TRBD2. The CDR3 contains 13 residues. V was clipped by 5 bases and J by 4 bases; unmatched bases: 1. Germline loops: CDR1 MNHEY, CDR2 SVGAGI. The CDR3 spells CASSKRGGETQYF. The CDR3 DNA follows: TGTGCCAGCAGTAAGCGGGGGGGAGAGACCCAGTACTTC.

In this sample, this clonotype turned up a few times. This chain links TRBV9 with TRBJ2-2; D is possibly TRBD1 (6 bases). The length of the CDR3 is 18 residues. Germline lookup yields CDR1 SGDLS and CDR2 YYNGEE. V lost 4 bases and J 5 bases, leaving 24 bases between the germline ends. DNA of the CDR3: TGTGCCAGCAGCCCCCGTCGGACAGAAAGGGATGGGACCGGGGAGCTGTTTTTT. It specifies CASSPRRTERDGTGELFF. Full variable domain (missing parts from reference TRBV9 and TRBJ2-2): DSGVTQTPKHLITATGQRVTLRCSPRSGDLSVYWYQQSLDQGLQFLIQYYNGEERAKGNILERFSAQQFPDLHSELNLSSLELGDSALYFCASSPRRTERDGTGELFFGEGSRLTVL.

The chain links TRBV3-2 to TRBJ1-6; the D call in the table, TRBD1, was not verified against the DNA. TRBV3-2 represents a pseudogene. This CDR3 contains 14 residues. CDR3 nucleotide sequence: TGTGCCAGCAGCCAAGATAGGGGGAATTCACCCCTCCACTTT. As protein: CASSQDRGNSPLHF.

V is TRBV21-1 and J is TRBJ2-3; TRBD1 is the table's D call and was not checked against the DNA. TRBV21-1 is a pseudogene segment. This CDR3 contains 16 residues. The CDR3 DNA reads as TGTGCCAGCAGCAAAGGGTGCAGGGGGCATCAAGATACGCAGTATTTT. Encoded protein: CASSKGCRGHQDTQYF.

This clonotype appeared a few times. The chain combines TRBV28 with TRBJ2-3; 7 bases are shared with TRBD1. Germline loops: CDR1 MDHEN, CDR2 SYDVKM. The CDR3 is made up of 15 amino acids. Trimming took 3 bases from V and 2 from J; bases not matched to a gene: 5. The CDR3 region is CASSFKGAVTDTQYF. The CDR3 coding sequence is TGTGCCAGCAGTTTTAAGGGGGCCGTCACAGATACGCAGTATTTT.

The rearrangement links TRBV24-1 to TRBJ2-6; D not resolved. Germline CDR1 is KGHDR and CDR2 is SFDVKD. Trimming stripped 3 bases from V and 3 bases from J, with 5 bases between. The CDR3 consists of 14 residues. CDR3 loop: CATSDALGANVLTF. CDR3 DNA: TGTGCCACCAGTGATGCCCTTGGGGCCAACGTCCTGACTTTC.

This chain uses TRBV7-8 with TRBJ1-1, with 9 bases matching TRBD1. Germline CDR1 and CDR2: SGHVS and FQNEAQ. CDR3 size: 16 residues. With 8 bases clipped from V and 0 bases from J, the junction kept 10 bases outside the gene matches. The CDR3 nucleotides read TGTGCCAGCTCCCGGACAGGGGAGGGGATGAACACTGAAGCTTTCTTT. Residues: CASSRTGEGMNTEAFF. The full variable domain, with the rest looked up from reference TRBV7-8 and TRBJ1-1, is GAGVSQSPRYKVAKRGQDVALRCDPISGHVSLFWYQQALGQGPEFLTYFQNEAQLDKSGLPSDRFFAERPEGSVSTLKIQRTQQEDSAVYLCASSRTGEGMNTEAFFGQGTRLTVV.

The J gene is TRBJ2-7, the V gene TRBV27, with a possible D match to TRBD2 (7 bases). The V gene lost 4 bases and the J gene lost 2 bases, with 12 bases spanning the gap. From germline, CDR1 is MNHEY and CDR2 SMNVEV (reference sequence). The CDR3 has 14 amino acids. In DNA, the CDR3 is TGTGCCAGCAGTTACGGGGGGCCGACCTACGAGCAGTACTTC. It codes for CASSYGGPTYEQYF.

At least ten counts were recorded for this clonotype. The chain recombines TRBV18 with TRBJ2-2; D unclear. Looked up from germline, CDR1 is KGHSH and CDR2 is LQKENI. The CDR3 covers 11 residues. Deletions cut 5 bases from V and 5 bases from J, with 3 bases between. CDR3 nucleotides: TGTGCCAGCTCAGAAACCGGGGAGCTGTTTTTT. It yields the protein CASSETGELFF. The whole variable domain, filled in from reference TRBV18 and TRBJ2-2, reads NAGVMQNPRHLVRRRGQEARLRCSPMKGHSHVYWYRQLPEEGLKFMVYLQKENIIDESGMPKERFSAEFPKEGPSILRIQQVVRGDSAAYFCASSETGELFFGEGSRLTVL.

This clonotype was counted between two and nine times. V is TRBV20-1 and J is TRBJ1-1, with a weak D call TRBD1 (5 bases). Trimming pared 6 bases from V and 5 bases from J, leaving 13 bases between. This CDR3 has 12 residues. From germline, CDR1 is DFQATT and CDR2 SNEGSKA (reference sequence). The CDR3 nucleotides read TGCAGTGCCGGGACCCTGAGGACTGAAGCTTTCTTT. Translation: CSAGTLRTEAFF.

This clonotype was counted a few times. The rearrangement joins TRBV5-4 to TRBJ2-6; unclear D gene. The CDR3 has 15 amino acids. Trimming stripped 4 bases from V and 0 bases from J, with 8 bases between. CDR1 and CDR2 from the germline V gene are SGHNT and YYREEE (reference sequence). CDR3 coding DNA: TGTGCCAGCAGCACCCCAAGCTCTGGGGCCAACGTCCTGACTTTC. Translating it yields CASSTPSSGANVLTF.

The V and J genes are TRBV5-1 and TRBJ2-2; TRBD1 or TRBD2 may be the D gene (6 bases each). Germline V gives CDR1 SGHRS, CDR2 YFSETQ. Trimming left V 6 bases short and J 4 bases short, with 13 bases between. The CDR3 is 14 residues long. The DNA of the CDR3 is TGCGCCAGCAACATAAAGGGGGGCACCGGGGAGCTGTTTTTT. It translates to CASNIKGGTGELFF. Supplemented by reference TRBV5-1 and TRBJ2-2, the full variable domain reads KAGVTQTPRYLIKTRGQQVTLSCSPISGHRSVSWYQQTPGQGLQFLFEYFSETQRNKGNFPGRFSGRQFSNSRSEMNVSTLELGDSALYLCASNIKGGTGELFFGEGSRLTVL.

This clonotype was seen only a few times. The J gene is TRBJ2-4, the V gene TRBV28; D is ambiguous. CDR1 is MDHEN and CDR2 is SYDVKM in the germline V gene. This CDR3 has 12 residues. Deletions cut 4 bases from V and 15 bases from J, with 16 bases between. DNA of the CDR3: TGTGCCAGCAGTTCCCGTAACGACCGAGGGTACTTC. This codes for CASSSRNDRGYF. Based on the CDR3 plus reference TRBV28 and TRBJ2-4, the full variable domain is DVKVTQSSRYLVKRTGEKVFLECVQDMDHENMFWYRQDPGLGLRLIYFSYDVKMKEKGDIPEGYSVSREKKERFSLILESASTNQTSMYLCASSSRNDRGYFGAGTRLSVL.

This clonotype turned up a few times. V usage is TRBV27 and J usage is TRBJ2-4; tentatively, D is TRBD2 (5 bases). Germline V gene sequence: CDR1 MNHEY, CDR2 SMNVEV (reference sequence). Trimming shortened V by 6 bases and J by 1 base, and 10 bases separated the two germline ends. This CDR3 comprises 14 residues. CDR3 coding DNA: TGTGCCAGCAGGAGGGCTTCGGCCAAAAACATTCAGTACTTC. Amino acids: CASRRASAKNIQYF.

This clonotype was detected only a few times. CDR3 nucleotide sequence: TGTGCCACACGACAGGGGAATCAGCCCCAGCATTTT. Translated: CATRQGNQPQHF. The chain links TRBV6-5 to TRBJ1-5; 8 nucleotides align to TRBD1. Germline V gene sequence: CDR1 MNHEY, CDR2 SVGAGI. After removal of 10 bases from V and 4 bases from J, the junction contained 3 bases not matched to a gene. There are 12 residues in the CDR3.

This clonotype was detected only a few times. This chain joins TRBV18 and TRBJ2-2; D is undetermined. Trimming removed 5 bases at V and 5 bases at J, with 12 bases between. The CDR3 has 14 amino acids. Germline CDR1 and CDR2: KGHSH and LQKENI. The CDR3 reads CASSFVSRTGELFF. DNA of the CDR3: TGTGCCAGCTCATTCGTATCGAGGACCGGGGAGCTGTTTTTT.

This clonotype has just a few counts. The chain uses TRBV10-3 and TRBJ2-3; D unresolved. The CDR3 consists of 13 residues. Germline V gene lookup returns CDR1 ENHRY and CDR2 SYGVKD. Trimming took 8 bases from V and 1 from J, leaving 10 bases between them. The CDR3 sequence: CAIDTRGTDTQYF. CDR3 sequence (DNA): TGTGCCATCGACACCCGCGGCACAGATACGCAGTATTTT.

This clonotype has a handful of counts. The V and J genes are TRBV20-1 and TRBJ1-1; D is perhaps TRBD1 (6 bases). CDR1 is DFQATT and CDR2 is SNEGSKA in the germline V gene (reference sequence). This CDR3 spans 12 amino acids. Deletions cut 5 bases from V and 2 bases from J, with 9 bases between. This CDR3 reads CSALRGNTEAFF. The CDR3 DNA sequence: TGCAGTGCTCTCAGGGGCAACACTGAAGCTTTCTTT.

This clonotype came up a few times. This chain uses TRBV3-1 with TRBJ2-2; the D gene is possibly TRBD2 (5 bases). CDR3 length: 15 residues. The germline V gene has CDR1 LGHDT and CDR2 YNNKEL (reference sequence). V was shortened by 0 bases and J by 6 bases, with 11 bases between the two germline ends. The CDR3 here is CASSQDLRAAGELFF. The CDR3 DNA is TGTGCCAGCAGCCAAGATCTAAGAGCGGCCGGGGAGCTGTTTTTT.

This chain connects TRBV3-1 to TRBJ2-5; the D is unclear. This CDR3 has 15 residues. CDR1 LGHDT and CDR2 YNNKEL come from the germline V gene (reference sequence). With 0 bases removed from V and 2 bases from J, the gap between germline ends came to 10 bases. The CDR3 reads CASSQDVRYQETQYF. DNA of the CDR3: TGTGCCAGCAGCCAAGATGTGAGGTATCAAGAGACCCAGTACTTC.

The sample holds a few counts of this clonotype. The chain recombines TRBV4-3 with TRBJ2-1; 7 bases are a match to TRBD2. The CDR3 has 17 amino acids. Germline CDR1 reads LGHNA; CDR2 reads YSLEER. The J segment lost 7 bases and the V segment lost 2 bases, leaving 14 bases of the junction unmatched. The chain's CDR3 is CASSQLIAGGSRNEQFF. The CDR3 nucleotides read TGCGCCAGCAGCCAACTAATAGCGGGCGGATCCAGGAATGAGCAGTTCTTC.